These T cell receptor beta chains were read from a single sample in a study of TIL therapy for anti-PD-1-resistant metastatic lung cancer. Using immunoSEQ multiplex PCR, the repertoire was profiled, and TCRdb retains in-frame clones only, with some absent. The sample contains about 20,000 clones, 70% to 85% of which appear only once. This sample comprised blood, obtained at baseline. Source of these receptors: a person between 25 and 80 years old with non-small cell lung cancer. The CDR3 runs from the conserved cysteine through the conserved F or W. A D gene is named only where the DNA matches it firmly. Not every row has a clone size; where given, it reads once, few, many or a size class.

TRBV6-2/TRBV6-3	TRBJ2-2	NA	NA	TGTGCCAGCAGTTTCAACAGGGAGAACACCGGGGAGCTGTTTTTT	CASSFNRENTGELFF
TRBV30	TRBJ2-5	TRBD1	NA	TGTGCCTGGAGTGTTTTAAGGGGGCAGGGGACCCAGTACTTC	CAWSVLRGQGTQYF
TRBV6-5	TRBJ2-3	TRBD1	NA	TGTGCCAGCAGTTACTCGGGACAGGGTATCACAGATACGCAGTATTTT	CASSYSGQGITDTQYF
TRBV7-2	TRBJ2-3	NA	NA	TGTGCCAGCAGCTACCGGTTGGGGGATACGCAGTATTTT	CASSYRLGDTQYF
TRBV5-1	TRBJ1-3	NA	NA	TGCGCCAGCAGCTTGGCTCAGGGCTCTGGAAACACCATATATTTT	CASSLAQGSGNTIYF
TRBV2	TRBJ1-3	NA	few	TGTGCCAGCAGCAGGGGTCTGAGTGGAAACACCATATATTTT	CASSRGLSGNTIYF
TRBV7-6	TRBJ1-3	NA	NA	TGTGCCAGCAGCTTAGCCAGGGACTCTGGAAACACCATATATTTT	CASSLARDSGNTIYF
TRBV7-2	TRBJ1-3	NA	once	TGTGCCAGCAGCCTAAGGACGGTGAACTCTGGAAACACCATATATTTT	CASSLRTVNSGNTIYF
TRBV9	TRBJ1-1	NA	NA	TGTGCCAGCAGCCAAGGGGCTGACACCCACACTGAAGCTTTCTTT	CASSQGADTHTEAFF
TRBV6-2/TRBV6-3	TRBJ1-4	NA	NA	TGTGCCAGCAGTTACTCGCCCGGGGAAAAACTGTTTTTT	CASSYSPGEKLFF
TRBV30	TRBJ1-4	NA	NA	TGTGCCTGGAGTGTAAGGAACGAAGATAATGAAAAACTGTTTTTT	CAWSVRNEDNEKLFF
TRBV10-2	TRBJ1-6	NA	few	TGCGCCAGCAGTGGGGGGGTTGGGAATTCACCCCTCCACTTT	CASSGGVGNSPLHF
TRBV7-9	TRBJ2-1	TRBD2	NA	TGTGCCAGCAGCTTAGAGCGGGCTAGCGGGGTCTACAATGAGCAGTTCTTC	CASSLERASGVYNEQFF
TRBV9	TRBJ2-5	NA	NA	TGTGCCAGCAGTGAGGGAGGAGGATTGGACCAAGAGACCCAGTACTTC	CASSEGGGLDQETQYF
TRBV4-3	TRBJ2-3	TRBD2	NA	TGCGCCAGCAGCCAAGATCTAGCGGGGGGCACAGATACGCAGTATTTT	CASSQDLAGGTDTQYF